The clone carrying this T cell receptor beta chain was seen more than once but under ten times. This entry belongs to a study of T-cell reconstitution after alpha-beta-depleted transplantation in children. V was shortened by 4 bases and J by 3 bases, with 14 bases between the two germline ends. The CDR3 is made up of 14 amino acids. The germline gives CDR1 SGHDT, CDR2 YYEEEE. Preparation of the TCRbeta library used unique molecular identifiers. TCRdb independently ran MiXCR on the PCR reads; one entry per CDR3 protein. The sample contains 450,000 to 500,000 distinct CDR3 sequences, approximately 13% of which appear only once.

The specimen was PBMCs from the stem cell graft donor, collected from the stem cell graft. The chain is built from TRBV5-6 and TRBJ2-7; TRBD1 is a possible D gene (6 bases). This receptor was obtained from a human donor who donated a stem cell graft to a child with combined immunodeficiency. CDR3 nucleotides: TGTGCCAGCAGCCGGCCTCCAGGGGTCTACGAGCAGTACTTC. Protein: CASSRPPGVYEQYF.